The TCR beta chain described here comes from a study of blood T cells in healthy people across ages. Using a J-beta primer mix together with a sample-barcoded 5' primer, a second PCR was run for roughly 7 to 11 cycles. TCRdb reprocessed the 5' RACE reads with MiXCR, giving one entry per CDR3 protein. The sample has about a million distinct CDR3 sequences, around 48% seen once. The CDR3 runs to 14 residues. Trimming at V came to 8 bases and at J to 3 bases, leaving 4 bases not matched to a gene. Germline V gene sequence: CDR1 MNHNS, CDR2 SASEGT. The receptor was isolated from a young man in good health. Material for sequencing was blood. The J gene is TRBJ2-3, the V gene TRBV6-1; 11 nucleotides align to TRBD1. The CDR3 spells CASQGQGVTDTQYF. The CDR3 bases are TGTGCCAGCCAGGGACAGGGGGTAACAGATACGCAGTATTTT.